The 19 T cell receptor beta chains presented below share a single source sample, sequenced in a study of radiotherapy plus CTLA-4 blockade in lung cancer. Produced via immunoSEQ multiplex PCR; TCRdb's table is partial and in-frame only. The sample records about 28,000 clones, approximately 80% being singletons. The specimen was peripheral blood, collected from a patient treated with radiotherapy plus ipilimumab. All receptors derive from a human donor with non-small cell lung cancer that progressed on radiotherapy plus ipilimumab.

This chain joins TRBV5-4 and TRBJ2-3; D call uncertain. Germline CDR1 is SGHNT and CDR2 is YYREEE (reference sequence). CDR3 size: 14 residues. V was clipped by 4 bases and J by 2 bases, with 11 bases between them. The CDR3 loop reads CASSLPEFTDTQYF. The DNA of the CDR3 is TGTGCCAGCAGCCTCCCCGAATTCACAGATACGCAGTATTTT.

V gene TRBV6-1 combines with J gene TRBJ2-7, with D perhaps matching TRBD1 (5 bases). The germline V and J ends were trimmed by 5 bases and 7 bases, with 12 bases remaining between them. The CDR3 has 12 residues. The germline V gene has CDR1 MNHNS and CDR2 SASEGT. CDR3 loop: CASSPQGTEQYF. In nucleotides, the CDR3 is TGTGCCAGCAGTCCCCAGGGAACTGAGCAGTACTTC.

CDR3 region: CASELPQPQHF. CDR3 sequence (DNA): TGTGCCAGCGAATTACCCCAGCCCCAGCATTTT. This chain joins TRBV6-4 and TRBJ1-5; D is undetermined. Germline values: CDR1 MRHNA, CDR2 SNTAGT. This CDR3 spans 11 amino acids. Trimming removed 8 bases from V and 7 bases from J, with 9 bases in between.

The V and J genes are TRBV7-9 and TRBJ2-1; D possibly corresponds to TRBD2 (6 bases). The V gene lost 6 bases and the J gene lost 10 bases, with 13 bases spanning the gap. CDR3 length equals 12 residues. Germline V gene data show CDR1 as SEHNR and CDR2 as FQNEAQ (reference sequence). The CDR3 sequence is CASSTGGNEQFF. The CDR3 bases are TGTGCCAGCAGTACGGGCGGGAACGAGCAGTTCTTC.

The V and J genes are TRBV7-9 and TRBJ1-4, with D perhaps TRBD1 (6 bases). V lost 4 bases and J lost 0, with 15 bases in between. Germline CDR1 is SEHNR and CDR2 is FQNEAQ (reference sequence). The CDR3 length is 17 residues. The CDR3 is CASSSNPDSTTNEKLFF. CDR3 DNA sequence: TGTGCCAGCAGCTCTAATCCGGACAGCACAACTAATGAAAAACTGTTTTTT.

This clone was seen a single time. The V call is TRBV5-5, the J call TRBJ1-1; no firm D call. The CDR3 totals 14 residues. Trimming pared 0 bases from V and 1 base from J, leaving 7 bases between. CDR1 is SGHKS, CDR2 YYEKEE, per germline (reference sequence). The CDR3 loop is CASSLAKRNTEAFF. The CDR3 DNA reads as TGTGCCAGCAGCTTGGCCAAGAGGAACACTGAAGCTTTCTTT.

The chain carries TRBV19 and TRBJ2-7, with 8 bases matching TRBD1. J lost 5 bases, V lost 5 bases, and 2 bases had no gene match. CDR3 size: 12 residues. Germline-derived CDR1 and CDR2 are LNHDA and SQIVND (reference sequence). This CDR3 is CASSPGGHEQYF. The CDR3 coding sequence is TGTGCCAGTAGTCCAGGGGGCCACGAGCAGTACTTC.

The chain has TRBV5-4 and TRBJ2-7, with 8 bases aligning to TRBD1. The CDR3 contains 13 residues. Looked up from germline, CDR1 is SGHNT and CDR2 is YYREEE (reference sequence). Unmatched junction bases numbered 4, after V lost 0 bases and J lost 8 bases. CDR3 DNA sequence: TGTGCCAGCAGCTTGGAGACAGGGGACAAGCAGTACTTC. Residues: CASSLETGDKQYF.

The chain joins TRBV27 to TRBJ1-1, with unresolved D. This CDR3 is 13 amino acids long. CDR1 MNHEY and CDR2 SMNVEV come from the germline V gene (reference sequence). Trimming removed 0 bases from V and 1 base from J, with 3 bases in between. The CDR3 region is CASSLSENTEAFF. The CDR3 coding sequence is TGTGCCAGCAGTTTATCGGAGAACACTGAAGCTTTCTTT.

The chain links TRBV14 to TRBJ2-7; weak D call: TRBD2 (6 bases). The CDR3 runs to 14 residues. Germline values: CDR1 SGHDN, CDR2 FVKESK. Trimming pared 1 base from V and 3 bases from J, leaving 10 bases between. Here the CDR3 DNA reads TGTGCCAGCAGCCAAGGTTGGGGGGTCTACGAGCAGTACTTC. Its translation: CASSQGWGVYEQYF.

The chain is built from TRBV15 and TRBJ2-1; TRBD2 matches 11 bases. V lost 3 bases and J lost 4; bases outside the gene matches: 8. The length of the CDR3 is 17 residues. Per germline, CDR1 LNHNV and CDR2 YYDKDF (reference sequence). The CDR3 is CATSSGSIAGGYNEQFF. The CDR3 bases are TGTGCCACCAGCAGTGGGTCGATAGCGGGGGGGTACAATGAGCAGTTCTTC.

This clone was observed a single time. The V gene is TRBV29-1, the J gene TRBJ1-2; D unresolved. The CDR3 totals 12 residues. The V gene's germline CDR1 is SQVTM and CDR2 ANQGSEA. V shed 6 bases and J shed 5 bases, with 13 bases lying between them. CDR3 in amino acids: CSVAGITYGYTF. In DNA form, the CDR3 reads TGCAGCGTGGCCGGGATTACTTATGGCTACACCTTC.

This clone was detected only a few times. At one end, the junction sequence differs from germline, possibly due to a read error. This rearrangement joins TRBV5-4 to TRBJ1-2; TRBD1 is a possible D gene (6 bases). CDR1 and CDR2 from the germline V gene are SGHNT and YYREEE (reference sequence). This CDR3 comprises 15 residues. In DNA, the CDR3 is TGCGCCAGCAGCCAAGATTTCGGAGGGGGTGGTGGCTACACCTTC. It specifies CASSQDFGGGGGYTF.

V gene TRBV5-5 combines with J gene TRBJ2-7; the match to TRBD1 covers 7 bases. Germline loops: CDR1 SGHKS, CDR2 YYEKEE (reference sequence). The CDR3 covers 14 residues. The V gene end was trimmed by 4 bases and the J gene end by 2 bases; junction bases not matched to a gene: 6. CDR3 sequence (DNA): TGTGCCAGCAGCCCCGGGACAGTAACCTACGAGCAGTACTTC. This translates into CASSPGTVTYEQYF.

This chain joins TRBV9 and TRBJ2-3; perhaps TRBD2 as D (6 bases). Trimming shortened V by 1 base and J by 2 bases, and 14 bases separated the two germline ends. CDR3 length: 16 residues. CDR1 is SGDLS, CDR2 YYNGEE, per germline. CDR3 protein: CASSVQGGTITDTQYF. Written as DNA, the CDR3 is TGTGCCAGCAGCGTACAGGGCGGGACCATCACAGATACGCAGTATTTT.

The count of this clone is one. The chain is built from TRBV4-1 and TRBJ2-1; TRBD2 aligns across 12 bases. This CDR3 spans 16 amino acids. Germline V gene data show CDR1 as MGHRA and CDR2 as YSYEKL. The junction had 4 bases not matched to a gene; V was cut back by 0 bases and J by 7 bases. For the CDR3, the DNA is TGCGCCAGCAGCCAAGACCCTAGCGGGGGGGCGAATGAGCAGTTCTTC. Translated: CASSQDPSGGANEQFF.

This rearrangement joins TRBV28 to TRBJ2-7; TRBD2 agrees at 7 bases. The germline gives CDR1 MDHEN, CDR2 SYDVKM. The trim removed 2 bases at V and 0 bases at J, leaving 13 bases unmatched. The CDR3 is made up of 18 amino acids. The CDR3 nucleotides are TGTGCCAGCAGTTTACCTCTCTCGGGGGGACCTAACTCCTACGAGCAGTACTTC. As protein: CASSLPLSGGPNSYEQYF.

The CDR3 sequence is CASRPPGLAQYNEQFF. The CDR3 DNA sequence: TGCGCCAGCAGACCCCCGGGACTAGCCCAGTACAATGAGCAGTTCTTC. The chain couples TRBV4-1 to TRBJ2-1; 9 nucleotides match TRBD2. The CDR3 consists of 16 residues. With 6 bases clipped from V and 4 bases from J, the junction kept 10 bases outside the gene matches. CDR1 and CDR2 (germline): MGHRA, YSYEKL.

The CDR3 coding sequence is TGTGCCAGCAGCAGAGAAACAGGGGGCGGCGCGGAGACCCAGTACTTC. Encoded protein: CASSRETGGGAETQYF. The J gene is TRBJ2-5, the V gene TRBV2; TRBD1 aligns across 9 bases. With V trimmed by 6 bases and J by 5 bases, 13 bases remained unmatched. Germline V gene lookup returns CDR1 SNHLY and CDR2 FYNNEI. The CDR3 spans 16 residues.